This passage covers 4 T cell receptor beta chains from one sample sequenced in a study of cytomegalovirus exposure and HLA in healthy donors. Assay: immunoSEQ multiplex PCR; the TCRdb copy retains only in-frame clones and omits some. This sample yields approximately 81,000 clones, of which just under 95% are seen a single time; about 0.68% belongs to the top ten. Sequenced input: PBMCs. The receptors here all came from a man younger than 30 in good health and CMV-seronegative.

The chain uses TRBV7-2 and TRBJ1-2; D possibly corresponds to TRBD1 (5 bases). The germline V gene encodes CDR1 SGHTA and CDR2 FQGNSA. The CDR3 contains 15 residues. V lost 4 bases and J lost 4, with 16 bases in between. CDR3: CASSSPGGLVYGYTF. The CDR3, as DNA: TGTGCCAGCAGCTCTCCTGGGGGGTTGGTCTATGGCTACACCTTC.

This rearrangement joins TRBV6-6 to TRBJ1-1, with 7 bases matching TRBD1. CDR3 length: 12 amino acids. CDR1 is MNHNY and CDR2 is SVGAGI in the germline V gene (reference sequence). The CDR3 is CATRDRAYKAFF. For the CDR3, the DNA is TGTGCAACCCGGGACAGAGCATATAAAGCTTTCTTT.

V usage is TRBV13 and J usage is TRBJ1-2; 7 bases agree with TRBD1. The CDR3 covers 14 residues. Germline V gene data show CDR1 as PRHDT and CDR2 as FYEKMQ (reference sequence). V was pared by 5 bases and J by 3 bases, with 6 bases of the junction left unmatched. The CDR3 nucleotides read TGTGCCAGCAGCCTATTCGACAGGGACTATGGCTACACCTTC. Its protein product is CASSLFDRDYGYTF. The full variable domain, rest sourced from reference TRBV13 and TRBJ1-2, is AAGVIQSPRHLIKEKRETATLKCYPIPRHDTVYWYQQGPGQDPQFLISFYEKMQSDKGSIPDRFSAQQFSDYHSELNMSSLELGDSALYFCASSLFDRDYGYTFGSGTRLTVV.

The V gene is TRBV4-3, the J gene TRBJ2-7; 9 nucleotides line up with TRBD2. V trimming: 5 bases; J trimming: 5 bases; junction bases outside the gene matches: 10. The CDR3 extends over 15 amino acids. Germline V lookup: CDR1 LGHNA, CDR2 YSLEER. CDR3 bases: TGCGCCAGCAGCAACTGGGCGGGGGGGGAAAACGAGCAGTACTTC. Its protein is CASSNWAGGENEQYF.